One T cell receptor (beta chain) is described in this entry. There are 15 residues in the CDR3. Germline lookup yields CDR1 SNHLY and CDR2 FYNNEI. V lost 5 bases to trimming and J lost 9 bases; unmatched junction nucleotides: 7. This entry is derived from a study of blood T cell repertoires in COVID-19. For the study at large: The United States, Italy and Spain supplied acute and convalescent COVID-19 samples. Sources were T cells, B-cell-depleted T cells, or PBMCs; the material itself was cDNA or gDNA.

Original methodology: The assay estimated nucleated cells by amplifying reference gene primers. The repertoire was sequenced with immunoSEQ multiplex PCR; TCRdb's copy has only in-frame clones and lacks some. V, J and clone size are taken as reported in that table, and D and trimming were inferred from the DNA itself. The data contain 250,000 to 350,000 clones, 70% to 90% of them seen just once; the ten biggest clones take up approximately 3%. The clonotype was recovered from a woman aged 25 to 39 with active or convalescent COVID-19. The source material was peripheral blood. The chain couples TRBV2 to TRBJ1-6; 10 bases are a match to TRBD1. The CDR3 sequence is CASSRARDRGSPLHF. The DNA for the CDR3 is TGTGCCAGCAGTCGAGCCCGGGACAGGGGTTCACCCCTCCACTTT.